What follows are 13 T cell receptor beta chains derived from one specimen sequenced in a study of CD8+CD57+ T cells in acquired aplastic anemia. An expansion of CD8+CD57+ cells by flow cytometry had been shown in patients chosen for sequencing. CDR3 and TCR beta VDJ profiling relied on genomic DNA as the template. MiXCR, applied by TCRdb to the reads, yields one record per CDR3 protein. The table has roughly 150,000 distinct CDR3 sequences, roughly 50% seen once; the top ten hold roughly 3.2%. Sequencing was done on a sample of sorted CD4+, CD8+, or CD8+CD57+ T cells (not recorded which) from PBMCs. The receptor source for this set is a human donor with aplastic anemia.

This clonotype was seen many times. The chain uses TRBV20-1 and TRBJ1-2; D remains unclear. The CDR3 has 12 amino acids. Germline-derived CDR1 and CDR2 are DFQATT and SNEGSKA (reference sequence). V dropped 5 bases and J dropped 2 bases, with 9 bases sitting between them. As DNA, the CDR3 is TGCAGTGCTTATTCAGAAAACTATGGCTACACCTTC. This encodes CSAYSENYGYTF.

Ten or more counts support this clonotype. The V and J genes are TRBV28 and TRBJ2-7; D remains ambiguous. This CDR3 comprises 11 residues. Trimming pared 6 bases from V and 9 bases from J, leaving 12 bases between. CDR1 is MDHEN and CDR2 is SYDVKM in the germline V gene. CDR3 DNA sequence: TGTGCCAGCAGCCCAGAGGTGGTGCAGTACTTC. Protein product: CASSPEVVQYF.

This clonotype occurred once. The chain combines TRBV10-3 with TRBJ1-1, with D maybe TRBD1 (5 bases). The CDR3 extends over 16 amino acids. Germline lookup yields CDR1 ENHRY and CDR2 SYGVKD. V was clipped by 2 bases and J by 2 bases, with 15 bases between them. The CDR3 protein is CAISETGVIRNTEAFF. CDR3 nucleotide sequence: TGTGCCATCAGTGAGACGGGGGTTATACGAAACACTGAAGCTTTCTTT.

The rearrangement joins TRBV18 to TRBJ1-1; possibly TRBD1 for D (5 bases). Trimming left V 2 bases short and J 5 bases short, with 9 bases between. Looked up from germline, CDR1 is KGHSH and CDR2 is LQKENI. The CDR3 runs 13 residues. The CDR3 DNA is TGTGCCAGCTCACCAGGGGGGGATACTGAAGCTTTCTTT. Encoded protein: CASSPGGDTEAFF.

This clonotype was picked up many times. This chain links TRBV4-3 with TRBJ1-2; D remains ambiguous. V dropped 3 bases and J dropped 5 bases, with 10 bases sitting between them. CDR1 LGHNA and CDR2 YSLEER come from the germline V gene. The CDR3 covers 13 residues. The CDR3 coding sequence is TGCGCCAGCAGCCACGAAGACGGGTATGGCTACACCTTC. As protein: CASSHEDGYGYTF.

The chain joins TRBV10-3 to TRBJ1-1, with D possibly being TRBD1 (5 bases). V was shortened by 2 bases and J by 5 bases, with 15 bases between the two germline ends. Germline V lookup: CDR1 ENHRY, CDR2 SYGVKD. The CDR3 has 15 amino acids. As DNA, the CDR3 is TGTGCCATCAGTGAGAACCGGGACCTCGTGACTGAAGCTTTCTTT. Amino acid sequence: CAISENRDLVTEAFF.

The chain joins TRBV20-1 to TRBJ2-7; the D gene could be TRBD1 or TRBD2 (5 bases each). This CDR3 spans 12 amino acids. From germline, CDR1 is DFQATT and CDR2 SNEGSKA (reference sequence). Trimming took off 5 bases at V and 5 bases at J, with 13 bases between the two ends. The CDR3 DNA reads TGCAGTGCTGCATCAGGGAGCCACGAGCAGTACTTC. Encoded protein: CSAASGSHEQYF.

V and J are TRBV18 and TRBJ2-7; TRBD2 agrees at 9 bases. The CDR3 is 13 amino acids. CDR1 is KGHSH, CDR2 LQKENI, per germline. After removal of 4 bases from V and 6 bases from J, the junction contained 4 bases not matched to a gene. CDR3 in amino acids: CASSLGTSPEQYF. The CDR3 DNA reads as TGTGCCAGCTCACTCGGGACTAGCCCCGAGCAGTACTTC.

This clonotype is labeled medium-sized (0.01 to 0.1%). This chain links TRBV7-6 with TRBJ2-1; TRBD2 matches 8 bases. Germline V gene lookup returns CDR1 SGHVS and CDR2 FNYEAQ. CDR3 length equals 13 residues. The trim removed 4 bases at V and 7 bases at J, leaving 3 bases unmatched. CDR3 in DNA: TGTGCCAGCAGCTCAATAGCGGGAAATGAGCAGTTCTTC. Translated, it gives CASSSIAGNEQFF.

This clonotype was observed at least ten times. V gene TRBV6-1 combines with J gene TRBJ2-1; D call uncertain. The CDR3 loop spans 13 amino acids. V was pared by 5 bases and J by 3 bases, with 8 bases between. From germline, CDR1 is MNHNS and CDR2 SASEGT. CDR3 amino acids: CASSTQNYNEQFF. CDR3 DNA sequence: TGTGCCAGCAGTACCCAAAACTACAATGAGCAGTTCTTC.

The V and J genes are TRBV2 and TRBJ1-4; D call uncertain. The V and J ends lost 6 bases and 5 bases respectively, with 16 bases between them. Germline CDR1 and CDR2: SNHLY and FYNNEI. CDR3 length equals 15 residues. The CDR3 region is CASRVTRTENEKLFF. In nucleotides, the CDR3 is TGTGCCAGCAGGGTAACACGGACCGAGAATGAAAAACTGTTTTTT.

The CDR3 region is CASSSSTGDPPLHF. The CDR3 nucleotides are TGTGCCAGCAGCTCTTCAACAGGGGACCCTCCCCTCCACTTT. This sequence joins TRBV7-9 and TRBJ1-6, with 7 nucleotides matching TRBD1. The CDR3 has 14 residues. J lost 13 bases, V lost 4 bases, and 10 bases had no gene match. Germline V gene lookup returns CDR1 SEHNR and CDR2 FQNEAQ (reference sequence). Based on the CDR3 plus reference TRBV7-9 and TRBJ1-6, the full variable domain is DTGVSQNPRHKITKRGQNVTFRCDPISEHNRLYWYRQTLGQGPEFLTYFQNEAQLEKSRLLSDRFSAERPKGSFSTLEIQRTEQGDSAMYLCASSSSTGDPPLHFGNGTRLTVT.

This clonotype was counted many times. The rearrangement uses TRBV5-1 and TRBJ1-5; D ambiguous. The germline CDR1 and CDR2 sequences are SGHRS and YFSETQ. Trimming removed 2 bases from V and 0 bases from J, with 9 bases in between. The length of the CDR3 is 15 residues. The CDR3 region is CASSFRGDSNQPQHF. As DNA, the CDR3 is TGCGCCAGCAGCTTTCGTGGAGATAGCAATCAGCCCCAGCATTTT.